Included here is one T cell receptor beta chain sequence, with context. Antigen unknown. This entry belongs to a study of cytomegalovirus exposure and HLA in healthy donors. Study-level findings and limits: CMV serostatus was the sole immune exposure data available.

In the PCR, 60 Vbeta and 13 Jbeta primers were used. Produced via immunoSEQ multiplex PCR; TCRdb's table is partial and in-frame only. Of about 150,000 clones in the sample, approximately 79% are singletons; the top ten hold 5.5% to 8.5%. The ends lost 1 base at V and 1 base at J; junction bases unmatched: 13. Germline V lookup: CDR1 GTSNPN, CDR2 SVGIG (reference sequence). This CDR3 spans 19 amino acids. The specimen was PBMCs. The TCR sequence derives from a woman aged 50 to 60 in good health and CMV-seropositive. The chain carries TRBV30 and TRBJ2-1, with 10 positions matching TRBD2. The DNA for the CDR3 is TGTGCCTGGAGTGGAGGGGTCAGCGGGGGGGCCAAGTCCTACAATGAGCAGTTCTTC. Its protein product is CAWSGGVSGGAKSYNEQFF.